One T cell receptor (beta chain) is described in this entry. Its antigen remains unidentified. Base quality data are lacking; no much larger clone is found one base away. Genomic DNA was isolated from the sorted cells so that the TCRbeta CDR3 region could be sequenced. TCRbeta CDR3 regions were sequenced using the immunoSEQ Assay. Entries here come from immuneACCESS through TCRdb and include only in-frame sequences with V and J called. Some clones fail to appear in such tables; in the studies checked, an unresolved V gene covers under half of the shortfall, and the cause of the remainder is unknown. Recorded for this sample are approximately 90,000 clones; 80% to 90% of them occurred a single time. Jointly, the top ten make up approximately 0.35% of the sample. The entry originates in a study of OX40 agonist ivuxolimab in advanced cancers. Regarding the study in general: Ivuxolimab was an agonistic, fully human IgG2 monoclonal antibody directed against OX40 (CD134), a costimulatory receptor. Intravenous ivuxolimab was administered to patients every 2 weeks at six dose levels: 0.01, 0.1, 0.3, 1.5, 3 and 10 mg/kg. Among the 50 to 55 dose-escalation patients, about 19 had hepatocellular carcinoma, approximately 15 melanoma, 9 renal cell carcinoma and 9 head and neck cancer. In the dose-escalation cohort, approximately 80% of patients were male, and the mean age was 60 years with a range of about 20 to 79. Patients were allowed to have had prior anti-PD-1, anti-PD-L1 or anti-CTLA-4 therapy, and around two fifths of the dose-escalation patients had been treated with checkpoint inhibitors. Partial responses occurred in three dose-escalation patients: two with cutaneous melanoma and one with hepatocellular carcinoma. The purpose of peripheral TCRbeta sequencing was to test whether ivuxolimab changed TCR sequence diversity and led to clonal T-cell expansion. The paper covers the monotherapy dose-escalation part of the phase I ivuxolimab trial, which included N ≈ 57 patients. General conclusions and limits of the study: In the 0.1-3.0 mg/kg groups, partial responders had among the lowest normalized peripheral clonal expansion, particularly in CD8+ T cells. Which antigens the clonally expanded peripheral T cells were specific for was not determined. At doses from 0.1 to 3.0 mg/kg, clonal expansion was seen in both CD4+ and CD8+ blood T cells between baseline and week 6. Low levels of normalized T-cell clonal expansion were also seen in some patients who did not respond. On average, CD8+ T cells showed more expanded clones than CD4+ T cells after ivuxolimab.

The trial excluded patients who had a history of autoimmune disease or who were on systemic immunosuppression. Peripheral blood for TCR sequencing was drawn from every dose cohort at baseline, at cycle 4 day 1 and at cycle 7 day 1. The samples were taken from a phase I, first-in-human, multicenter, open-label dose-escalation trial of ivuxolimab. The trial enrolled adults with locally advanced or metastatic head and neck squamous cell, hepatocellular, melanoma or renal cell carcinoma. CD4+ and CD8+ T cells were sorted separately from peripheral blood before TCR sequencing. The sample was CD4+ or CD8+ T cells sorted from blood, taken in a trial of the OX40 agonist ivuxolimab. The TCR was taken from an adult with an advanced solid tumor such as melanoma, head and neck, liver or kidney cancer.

The nucleotide sequence is TGTGCCAGCACCGGACAGATAGTAGCCAAAAACATTCAGTACTTC. It is translated as CASTGQIVAKNIQYF. The chain is assembled from TRBV6-1 and TRBJ2-4; TRBD1 is a weak D gene call, 6 bases matching. V is pared back by 7 bases and J by 0 bases, with 13 bases lying between the germline termini. The germline V gene sets CDR1 to MNHNS and CDR2 to SASEGT. CDR3 length: 15 amino acids, cysteine to phenylalanine. Of the read, only the CDR3 DNA is kept; its 45 bases are in frame from base 1.